A selection of T cell receptor beta chains follows, all from one sample in a study of T cell responses to AZD1222 COVID-19 vaccine. TCRdb's copy holds only in-frame clones and misses some; the assay was immunoSEQ multiplex PCR. Of over 150,000 clones listed, approximately 90% are singletons. The material was peripheral blood, obtained on day 0 of AZD1222 vaccination. Receptors were obtained from an adult in good health. Both conserved end residues are trimmed from each CDR3. Each record gives: J gene, V gene, CDR3 protein.

J gene: TRBJ1-5
V gene: TRBV6-1
CDR3 protein: ASSDSGGGNQPQH

J gene: TRBJ1-2
V gene: TRBV12-3/TRBV12-4
CDR3 protein: ASRQGANYGYT

J gene: TRBJ2-5
V gene: TRBV2
CDR3 protein: ASSDGRLSETQY

J gene: TRBJ1-5
V gene: TRBV3-1/TRBV3-2
CDR3 protein: ASSQVSGSQPQH

J gene: TRBJ1-2
V gene: TRBV28
CDR3 protein: ASSQTDRGLYGYT

J gene: TRBJ1-4
V gene: TRBV18
CDR3 protein: ASSPPGLRGSNEKLF

J gene: TRBJ2-2
V gene: TRBV7-6
CDR3 protein: ASSLFGDRDTGELF

J gene: TRBJ1-6
V gene: TRBV5-4
CDR3 protein: ASSFLDSHNSPLH

J gene: TRBJ1-1
V gene: TRBV9
CDR3 protein: ASSPGTGGDTEAF

J gene: TRBJ1-2
V gene: TRBV13
CDR3 protein: ASSLGWPPAYGYT

J gene: TRBJ1-1
V gene: TRBV7-9
CDR3 protein: ASSPTGGPRL

J gene: TRBJ2-2
V gene: TRBV27
CDR3 protein: ASRVFHGGTGELF

J gene: TRBJ1-6
V gene: TRBV4-2
CDR3 protein: ASSQGGNNSPLH

J gene: TRBJ1-4
V gene: TRBV7-2
CDR3 protein: ASSPQGGTNEKLF

J gene: TRBJ2-1
V gene: TRBV28
CDR3 protein: ASSLLQGSSYNEQF

J gene: TRBJ1-1
V gene: TRBV9
CDR3 protein: ASSGNRGATEAF

J gene: TRBJ2-2
V gene: TRBV24-1
CDR3 protein: ATSDLRGGTAGELF

J gene: TRBJ1-6
V gene: TRBV20-1
CDR3 protein: SASLGGSSPLH

J gene: TRBJ1-2
V gene: TRBV30
CDR3 protein: AWSVQGKPNGYT

J gene: TRBJ1-2
V gene: TRBV5-1
CDR3 protein: ASSPQENFYGYT

J gene: TRBJ2-7
V gene: TRBV27
CDR3 protein: ASSLSARGPSYEQY

J gene: TRBJ1-3
V gene: TRBV20-1
CDR3 protein: SASLQTAGNTIY

J gene: TRBJ2-3
V gene: TRBV7-9
CDR3 protein: ASSLGGADTDTQY

J gene: TRBJ1-1
V gene: TRBV3-1/TRBV3-2
CDR3 protein: ASSHAEQVSTEAF

J gene: TRBJ1-2
V gene: TRBV5-1
CDR3 protein: ASSLDQGETYGYT

J gene: TRBJ2-7
V gene: TRBV30
CDR3 protein: AWSVGQFYEQY

J gene: TRBJ1-2
V gene: TRBV28
CDR3 protein: ASSSPQGTNYGYT

J gene: TRBJ1-2
V gene: TRBV10-3
CDR3 protein: AISSGDDNYGYT

J gene: TRBJ2-7
V gene: TRBV5-4
CDR3 protein: ASSLSTGYEQY

J gene: TRBJ2-5
V gene: TRBV6-4
CDR3 protein: ASSDLQYREETQY